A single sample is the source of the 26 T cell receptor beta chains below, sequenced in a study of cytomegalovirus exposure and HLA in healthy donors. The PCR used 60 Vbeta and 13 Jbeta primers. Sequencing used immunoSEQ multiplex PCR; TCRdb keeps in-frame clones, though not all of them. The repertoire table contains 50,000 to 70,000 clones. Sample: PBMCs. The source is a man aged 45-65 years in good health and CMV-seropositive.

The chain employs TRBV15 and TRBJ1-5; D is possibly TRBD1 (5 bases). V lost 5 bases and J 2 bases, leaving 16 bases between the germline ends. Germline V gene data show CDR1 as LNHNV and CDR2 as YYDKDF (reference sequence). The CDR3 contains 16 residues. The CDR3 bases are TGTGCCACCAGCCTGAGAAGGGGAGGTGGCAATCAGCCCCAGCATTTT. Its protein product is CATSLRRGGGNQPQHF.

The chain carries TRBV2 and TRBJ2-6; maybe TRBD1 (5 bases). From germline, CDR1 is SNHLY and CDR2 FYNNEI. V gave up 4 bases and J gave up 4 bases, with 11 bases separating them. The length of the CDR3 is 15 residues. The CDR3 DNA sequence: TGTGCCAGCAGTGCCCAGGGTGCGGGGGCCAACGTCCTGACTTTC. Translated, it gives CASSAQGAGANVLTF.

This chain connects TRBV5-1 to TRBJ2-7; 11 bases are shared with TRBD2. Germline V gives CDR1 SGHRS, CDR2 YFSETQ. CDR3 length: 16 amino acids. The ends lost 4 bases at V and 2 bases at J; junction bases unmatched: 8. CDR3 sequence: CASSGLAGGGPYEQYF. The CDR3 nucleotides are TGCGCCAGCAGCGGGCTAGCGGGAGGCGGGCCCTACGAGCAGTACTTC.

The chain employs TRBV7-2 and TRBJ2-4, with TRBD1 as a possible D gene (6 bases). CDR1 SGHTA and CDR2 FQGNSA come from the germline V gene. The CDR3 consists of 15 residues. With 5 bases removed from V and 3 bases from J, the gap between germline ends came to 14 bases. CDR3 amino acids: CASSPRGLDKNIQYF. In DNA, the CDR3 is TGTGCCAGCAGCCCGAGGGGGTTAGACAAAAACATTCAGTACTTC.

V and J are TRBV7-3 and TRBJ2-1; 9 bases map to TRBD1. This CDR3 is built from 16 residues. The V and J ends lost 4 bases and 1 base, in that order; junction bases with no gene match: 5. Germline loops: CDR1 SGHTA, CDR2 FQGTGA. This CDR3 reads CASSSKTGGSYNEQFF. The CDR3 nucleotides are TGTGCCAGCAGCTCGAAGACAGGGGGGTCCTACAATGAGCAGTTCTTC.

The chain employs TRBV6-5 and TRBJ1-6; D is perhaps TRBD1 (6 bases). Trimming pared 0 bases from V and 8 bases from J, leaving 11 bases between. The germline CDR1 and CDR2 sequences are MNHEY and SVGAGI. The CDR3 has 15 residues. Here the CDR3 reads CASSYSAGVDSPLHF. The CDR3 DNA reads TGTGCCAGCAGTTACTCGGCAGGGGTGGATTCACCCCTCCACTTT.

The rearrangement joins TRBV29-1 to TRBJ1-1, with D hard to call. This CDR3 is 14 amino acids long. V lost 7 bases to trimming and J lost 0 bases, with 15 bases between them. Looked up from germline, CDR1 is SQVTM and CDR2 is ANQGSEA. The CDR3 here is CSAGLLRLNTEAFF. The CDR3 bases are TGCAGCGCGGGATTGTTACGTCTGAACACTGAAGCTTTCTTT.

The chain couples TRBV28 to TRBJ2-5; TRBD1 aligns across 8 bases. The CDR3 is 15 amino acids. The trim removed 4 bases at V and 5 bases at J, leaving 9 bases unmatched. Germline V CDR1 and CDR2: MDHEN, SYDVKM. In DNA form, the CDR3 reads TGTGCCAGCAGTTCTCCGGGACAGGACGGGGAGACCCAGTACTTC. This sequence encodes CASSSPGQDGETQYF.

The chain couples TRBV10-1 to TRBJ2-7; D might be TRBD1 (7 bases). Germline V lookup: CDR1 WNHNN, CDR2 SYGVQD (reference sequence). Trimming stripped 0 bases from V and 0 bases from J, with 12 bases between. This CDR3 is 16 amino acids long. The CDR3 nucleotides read TGCGCCAGCAGTGAGTCGGGGGGACAGACCTCCTACGAGCAGTACTTC. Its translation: CASSESGGQTSYEQYF.

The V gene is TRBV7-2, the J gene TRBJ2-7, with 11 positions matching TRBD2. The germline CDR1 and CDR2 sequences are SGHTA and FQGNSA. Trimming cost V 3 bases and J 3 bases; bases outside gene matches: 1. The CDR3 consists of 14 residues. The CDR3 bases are TGTGCCAGCAGCTTGACTAGCGGGAACTACGAGCAGTACTTC. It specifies CASSLTSGNYEQYF.

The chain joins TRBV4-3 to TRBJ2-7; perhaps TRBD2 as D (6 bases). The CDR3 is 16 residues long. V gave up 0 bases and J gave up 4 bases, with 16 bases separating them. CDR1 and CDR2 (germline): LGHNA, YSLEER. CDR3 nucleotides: TGCGCCAGCAGCCAAGAAGGCGAATGGGGGGTGTACGAGCAGTACTTC. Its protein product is CASSQEGEWGVYEQYF.

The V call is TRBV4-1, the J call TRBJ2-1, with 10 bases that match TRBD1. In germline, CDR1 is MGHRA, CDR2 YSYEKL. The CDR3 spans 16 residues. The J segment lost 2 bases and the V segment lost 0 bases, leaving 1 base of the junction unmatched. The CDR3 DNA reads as TGCGCCAGCAGCCAAGATGGGACAGGGGCCTACAATGAGCAGTTCTTC. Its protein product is CASSQDGTGAYNEQFF.

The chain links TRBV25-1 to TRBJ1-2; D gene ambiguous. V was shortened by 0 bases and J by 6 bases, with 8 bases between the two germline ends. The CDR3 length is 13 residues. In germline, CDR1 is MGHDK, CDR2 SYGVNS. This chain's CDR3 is CASSEYRGDGYTF. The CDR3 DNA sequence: TGTGCCAGCAGTGAATATAGAGGCGATGGCTACACCTTC.

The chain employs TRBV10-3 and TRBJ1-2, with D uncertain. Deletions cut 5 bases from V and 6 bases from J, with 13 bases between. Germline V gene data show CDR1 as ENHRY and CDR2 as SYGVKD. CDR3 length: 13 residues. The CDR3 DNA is TGTGCCATCAGTCGAGAAACTCTTAATGGCTACACCTTC. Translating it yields CAISRETLNGYTF.

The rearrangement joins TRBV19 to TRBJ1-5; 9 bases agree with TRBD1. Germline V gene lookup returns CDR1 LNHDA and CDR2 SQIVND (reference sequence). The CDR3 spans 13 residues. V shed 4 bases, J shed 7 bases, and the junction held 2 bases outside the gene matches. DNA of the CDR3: TGTGCCAGTAGTAGACAGGGGGGACAGCCCCAGCATTTT. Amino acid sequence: CASSRQGGQPQHF.

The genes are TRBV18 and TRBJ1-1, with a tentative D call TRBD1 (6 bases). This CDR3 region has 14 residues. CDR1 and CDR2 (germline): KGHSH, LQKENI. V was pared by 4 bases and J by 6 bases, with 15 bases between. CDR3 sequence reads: CASSLEQGPSEAFF. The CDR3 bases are TGTGCCAGCTCACTCGAACAGGGTCCTTCTGAAGCTTTCTTT.

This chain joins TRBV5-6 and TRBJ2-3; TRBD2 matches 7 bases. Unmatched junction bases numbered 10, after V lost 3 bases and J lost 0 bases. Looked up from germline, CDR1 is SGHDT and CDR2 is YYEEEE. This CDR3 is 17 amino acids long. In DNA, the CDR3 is TGTGCCAGCAGCTCCCCCTTAGAAGCGGGGAGCACAGATACGCAGTATTTT. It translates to CASSSPLEAGSTDTQYF. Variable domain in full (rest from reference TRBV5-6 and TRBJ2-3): DAGVTQSPTHLIKTRGQQVTLRCSPKSGHDTVSWYQQALGQGPQFIFQYYEEEERQRGNFPDRFSGHQFPNYSSELNVNALLLGDSALYLCASSSPLEAGSTDTQYFGPGTRLTVL.

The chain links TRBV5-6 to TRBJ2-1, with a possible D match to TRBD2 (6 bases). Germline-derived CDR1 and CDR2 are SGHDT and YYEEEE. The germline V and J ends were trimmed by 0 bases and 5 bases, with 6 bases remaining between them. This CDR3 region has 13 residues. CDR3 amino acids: CASSLGGDNEQFF. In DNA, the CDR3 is TGTGCCAGCAGCTTGGGGGGGGACAATGAGCAGTTCTTC.

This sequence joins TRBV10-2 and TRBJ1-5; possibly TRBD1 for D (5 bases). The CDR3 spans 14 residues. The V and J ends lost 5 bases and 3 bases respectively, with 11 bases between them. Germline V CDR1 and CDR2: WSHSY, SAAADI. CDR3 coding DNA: TGCGCCAGCAGTCCCTGGGGGGTCAATCAGCCCCAGCATTTT. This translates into CASSPWGVNQPQHF.

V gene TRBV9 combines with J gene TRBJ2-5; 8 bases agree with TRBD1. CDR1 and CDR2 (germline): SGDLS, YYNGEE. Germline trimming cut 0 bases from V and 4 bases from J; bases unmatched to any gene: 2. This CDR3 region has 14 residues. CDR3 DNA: TGTGCCAGCAGCGTAGGGACAGGGAGAGAGACCCAGTACTTC. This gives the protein CASSVGTGRETQYF.

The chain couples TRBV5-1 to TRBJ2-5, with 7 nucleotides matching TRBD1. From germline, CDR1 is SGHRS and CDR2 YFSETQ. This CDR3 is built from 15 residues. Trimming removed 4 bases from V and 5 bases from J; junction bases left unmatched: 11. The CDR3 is CASSGQVGGDETQYF. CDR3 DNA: TGCGCCAGCAGCGGCCAGGTAGGGGGCGACGAGACCCAGTACTTC.

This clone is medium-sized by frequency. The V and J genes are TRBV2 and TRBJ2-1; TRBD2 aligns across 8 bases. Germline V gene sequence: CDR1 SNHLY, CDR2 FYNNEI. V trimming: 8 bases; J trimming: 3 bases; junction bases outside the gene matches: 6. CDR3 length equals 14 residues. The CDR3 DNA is TGTGCCAGCGAGCTGGGACTAGACTACAATGAGCAGTTCTTC. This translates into CASELGLDYNEQFF.

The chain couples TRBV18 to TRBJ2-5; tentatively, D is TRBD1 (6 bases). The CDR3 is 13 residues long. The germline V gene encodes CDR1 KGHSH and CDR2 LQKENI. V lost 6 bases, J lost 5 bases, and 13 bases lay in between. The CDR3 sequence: CASSRDIWETQYF. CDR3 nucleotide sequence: TGTGCCAGCTCGAGGGACATTTGGGAGACCCAGTACTTC.

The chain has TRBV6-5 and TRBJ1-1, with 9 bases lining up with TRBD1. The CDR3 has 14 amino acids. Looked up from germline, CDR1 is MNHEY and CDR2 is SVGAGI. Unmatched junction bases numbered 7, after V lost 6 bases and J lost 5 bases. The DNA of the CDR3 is TGTGCCAGCAGCTACGGACAGGGGCCGACTGAAGCTTTCTTT. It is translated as CASSYGQGPTEAFF.

CDR3 sequence reads: CASSPSTAKNIQYF. The CDR3 region has the DNA TGTGCCAGCAGCCCTTCGACAGCGAAAAACATTCAGTACTTC. This rearrangement joins TRBV9 to TRBJ2-4; D might be TRBD1 (5 bases). CDR1 SGDLS and CDR2 YYNGEE come from the germline V gene. Trimming shortened V by 4 bases and J by 4 bases, and 12 bases separated the two germline ends. There are 14 residues in the CDR3.

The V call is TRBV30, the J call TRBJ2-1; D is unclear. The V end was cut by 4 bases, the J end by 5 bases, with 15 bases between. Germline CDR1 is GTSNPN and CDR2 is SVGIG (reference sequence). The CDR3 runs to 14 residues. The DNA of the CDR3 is TGTGCCTGGAATCCCGATGATACTGACAATGAGCAGTTCTTC. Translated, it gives CAWNPDDTDNEQFF.